These 24 T cell receptor beta chains were sequenced from one sample in a study of blood T cells in healthy people across ages. Next came a second PCR, run for about 6 to 12 cycles, which used a sample-barcoded 5' primer along with a J-beta primer mix. TCRdb itself ran the 5' RACE reads through MiXCR, one entry per CDR3 protein. The sample records some 780,000 distinct CDR3 sequences, roughly 56% being singletons. Sequenced input: blood. These receptors came from a middle-aged man in good health.

CDR3 coding DNA: TGTGCCAGTAGTATAAGCTCTGGGGCCAACGTCCTGACTTTC. It yields the protein CASSISSGANVLTF. The genes are TRBV19 and TRBJ2-6; D gene ambiguous. The CDR3 extends over 14 amino acids. The germline CDR1 and CDR2 sequences are LNHDA and SQIVND (reference sequence). V was cut by 2 bases and J by 0 bases, with 2 bases left in between.

The gene calls are TRBV12-3 or TRBV12-4 and TRBJ1-2; D not certain. This CDR3 is built from 15 residues. The V end lost 7 bases, the J end lost 4 bases, and 19 bases lay between the germline ends. CDR3 sequence (DNA): TGTGCCAGCACTTCAACCACGGCAGTTGGCTATGGCTACACCTTC. Protein product: CASTSTTAVGYGYTF.

The V gene is TRBV24-1, the J gene TRBJ1-3, with D unclear. This CDR3 contains 15 residues. Deletions cut 3 bases from V and 4 bases from J, with 12 bases between. Germline CDR1 and CDR2: KGHDR and SFDVKD. The CDR3 protein is CATSDPYTAGNTIYF. The CDR3 nucleotides are TGTGCCACCAGTGATCCCTACACTGCGGGAAACACCATATATTTT.

The chain is built from TRBV7-2 and TRBJ1-4; tentative D call: TRBD1 (6 bases). The CDR3 consists of 14 residues. Trimming shortened V by 1 base and J by 6 bases, and 9 bases separated the two germline ends. Germline CDR1 reads SGHTA; CDR2 reads FQGNSA. The CDR3 nucleotides are TGTGCCAGCAGCTTAGGGAGGACAGATGAAAAACTGTTTTTT. It yields the protein CASSLGRTDEKLFF.

This clonotype was seen only a few times. The V call is TRBV11-3, the J call TRBJ2-3; TRBD2 might be the D (5 bases). CDR3 size: 16 residues. V lost 5 bases and J 1 base, leaving 16 bases between the germline ends. The germline V gene has CDR1 SGHNT and CDR2 YENEEA. DNA for the CDR3: TGTGCCAGCAGCCCCCTGGAGGCGTGGGGCACAGATACGCAGTATTTT. Translated, it gives CASSPLEAWGTDTQYF.

This clonotype was picked up a small number of times. The chain employs TRBV18 and TRBJ2-7; D unclear. The CDR3 totals 11 residues. Germline CDR1 reads KGHSH; CDR2 reads LQKENI. Trimming shortened V by 3 bases and J by 5 bases, and 5 bases separated the two germline ends. CDR3 sequence reads: CASSPQNEQYF. DNA of the CDR3: TGTGCCAGCTCACCTCAGAACGAGCAGTACTTC.

Of note for this clonotype: Lacking the conserved final phenylalanine or tryptophan, this CDR3 likely reflects a read error. This CDR3 is CASSQLTGLAAPSEQYI. DNA for the CDR3: TGCGCCAGCAGCCAGCTTACAGGACTAGCGGCACCCAGCGAGCAGTACATC. The rearrangement uses TRBV4-1 and TRBJ2-7, with 10 bases lining up with TRBD2. V shed 3 bases, J shed 6 bases, and the junction held 14 bases outside the gene matches. Looked up from germline, CDR1 is MGHRA and CDR2 is YSYEKL. The CDR3 is 17 amino acids.

This clonotype was found a few times. The genes are TRBV7-9 and TRBJ2-5; 7 nucleotides align to TRBD1. Germline V gene sequence: CDR1 SEHNR, CDR2 FQNEAQ (reference sequence). The V segment lost 2 bases and the J segment 5 bases; nucleotides outside the gene matches: 8. The CDR3 contains 15 residues. In DNA form, the CDR3 reads TGTGCCAGCAGCTTAAGGGACAGATTAGTGGAGACCCAGTACTTC. Its translation: CASSLRDRLVETQYF.

J is TRBJ2-3 and V is TRBV6-2 or TRBV6-3, with D possibly being TRBD2 (6 bases). Germline CDR1 and CDR2: MNHEY and SVGEGT. V lost 6 bases and J 5 bases, leaving 15 bases between the germline ends. The CDR3 sequence is 14 residues long. Written as DNA, the CDR3 is TGTGCCAGCAGCCGACTAGAGCCCCAAGATACGCAGTATTTT. Translating gives CASSRLEPQDTQYF.

V usage is TRBV20-1 and J usage is TRBJ1-4; D is uncertain. Germline V lookup: CDR1 DFQATT, CDR2 SNEGSKA (reference sequence). V lost 6 bases and J 7 bases, leaving 15 bases between the germline ends. This CDR3 has 13 amino acids. The CDR3 nucleotides are TGCAGTGCCGGAGGACGGCCGACTGAAAAACTGTTTTTT. As protein: CSAGGRPTEKLFF.

J is TRBJ2-2 and V is TRBV29-1; 7 bases agree with TRBD1. The CDR3 length is 13 residues. Trimming at V came to 7 bases and at J to 4 bases, leaving 6 bases not matched to a gene. Germline assignment: CDR1 SQVTM and CDR2 ANQGSEA. CDR3 amino acids: CSGGRQGTGELFF. DNA for the CDR3: TGCAGCGGGGGGAGACAGGGCACCGGGGAGCTGTTTTTT.

The chain recombines TRBV27 with TRBJ2-4, with TRBD1 matching 7 bases. CDR1 and CDR2 from the germline V gene are MNHEY and SMNVEV (reference sequence). V trimming: 3 bases; J trimming: 13 bases; junction bases outside the gene matches: 30. The CDR3 has 20 amino acids. CDR3: CASSLGWAPRQTRTGWEQYF. The CDR3 nucleotides are TGTGCCAGCAGTTTGGGGTGGGCCCCACGACAAACCAGGACAGGCTGGGAGCAGTACTTC.

CDR3: CASSSPTQGNADNTIYF. The DNA of the CDR3 is TGTGCCAGCAGCTCACCCACACAGGGGAACGCCGATAACACCATATATTTT. V and J are TRBV7-6 and TRBJ1-3; 7 nucleotides align to TRBD1. Germline V gives CDR1 SGHVS, CDR2 FNYEAQ. Trimming removed 4 bases from V and 7 bases from J; junction bases left unmatched: 16. The CDR3 loop spans 17 amino acids.

The genes are TRBV12-3 or TRBV12-4 and TRBJ2-5; unclear D gene. This CDR3 is built from 14 residues. The V end was cut by 5 bases, the J end by 2 bases, with 12 bases between. In DNA, the CDR3 is TGTGCCAGCAGTCCAGGCTTACCTCAAGAGACCCAGTACTTC. It codes for CASSPGLPQETQYF.

This chain uses TRBV28 with TRBJ2-7, with D possibly being TRBD1 or TRBD2 (5 bases each). The CDR3 runs 16 residues. Trimming pared 6 bases from V and 4 bases from J, leaving 22 bases between. Per germline, CDR1 MDHEN and CDR2 SYDVKM. CDR3 DNA sequence: TGTGCCAGCAGGCTGACCGGGACCCCCAGGAGGTACGAGCAGTACTTC. Its translation is CASRLTGTPRRYEQYF.

The chain couples TRBV9 to TRBJ2-5; TRBD2 matches at 9 bases. Germline CDR1 is SGDLS and CDR2 is YYNGEE. V was clipped by 3 bases and J by 4 bases; unmatched bases: 7. CDR3 length: 15 amino acids. The CDR3 nucleotides read TGTGCCAGCAGCGGACAAGGACTAGCGCCAGAGACCCAGTACTTC. This translates into CASSGQGLAPETQYF. Full variable domain (rest looked up from reference TRBV9 and TRBJ2-5): DSGVTQTPKHLITATGQRVTLRCSPRSGDLSVYWYQQSLDQGLQFLIQYYNGEERAKGNILERFSAQQFPDLHSELNLSSLELGDSALYFCASSGQGLAPETQYFGPGTRLLVL.

This clonotype was observed a handful of times. The genes are TRBV10-3 and TRBJ1-2, with a possible D match to TRBD1 (5 bases). With 2 bases removed from V and 7 bases from J, the gap between germline ends came to 14 bases. In germline, CDR1 is ENHRY, CDR2 SYGVKD. CDR3 size: 14 residues. The CDR3 sequence: CAISERQGPGGYTF. The CDR3 nucleotides read TGTGCCATCAGTGAGCGCCAGGGCCCGGGTGGCTACACCTTC.

This chain uses TRBV7-9 with TRBJ1-2; the D is unclear. Germline V gene data show CDR1 as SEHNR and CDR2 as FQNEAQ (reference sequence). The CDR3 has 15 residues. The V gene lost 7 bases and the J gene lost 0 bases, with 15 bases spanning the gap. The CDR3 nucleotides read TGTGCCAGCACCTGGGGAACAGCCACTAACTATGGCTACACCTTC. Translation: CASTWGTATNYGYTF.

The V call is TRBV6-7, the J call TRBJ2-1, with D uncertain. The better agreement between TRBJ2-7 and the DNA end casts doubt on the J call. TRBV6-7 is annotated as an ORF whose role is uncertain. This CDR3 has 15 residues. This chain's CDR3 is CASSYSRRSYNEQYF. The CDR3 bases are TGTGCCAGCAGTTACTCGAGACGCTCCTACAATGAGCAGTACTTC.

In its sample, this clonotype was seen a few times. The rearrangement links TRBV28 to TRBJ1-5; no firm D call. From germline, CDR1 is MDHEN and CDR2 SYDVKM. Trimming took off 4 bases at V and 7 bases at J, with 5 bases between the two ends. The CDR3 length is 11 residues. This CDR3 reads CASSWGQPQHF. The DNA for the CDR3 is TGTGCCAGCAGTTGGGGACAGCCCCAGCATTTT.

This clonotype was seen only once. This chain joins TRBV4-2 and TRBJ2-4; 11 positions agree with TRBD1. The J call may be mistaken, given a closer DNA end match to TRBJ2-5. CDR1 and CDR2 (germline): LGHNA, YNFKEQ. This CDR3 has 16 residues. The CDR3 protein is CASSQKTGTGGETQYF. The CDR3 region has the DNA TGTGCCAGCAGCCAAAAAACCGGGACAGGGGGAGAGACCCAGTACTTC.

This clonotype has just a few counts. The V call is TRBV11-1, the J call TRBJ2-3, with 9 bases lining up with TRBD1. This CDR3 region has 15 residues. The V segment lost 4 bases and the J segment 4 bases; nucleotides outside the gene matches: 6. The V gene's germline CDR1 is SGHAT and CDR2 FQDESV (reference sequence). CDR3 sequence (DNA): TGTGCCAGCAGCTCGAACAGGGGGCAATCAGATACGCAGTATTTT. Translated, it gives CASSSNRGQSDTQYF.

The table lists this clonotype with a few counts. The gene calls are TRBV7-9 and TRBJ1-5; TRBD1 might be the D (6 bases). Germline-derived CDR1 and CDR2 are SEHNR and FQNEAQ (reference sequence). The CDR3 has 14 amino acids. V was pared by 5 bases and J by 1 base, with 9 bases between. CDR3 sequence reads: CASSVGGSNQPQHF. DNA of the CDR3: TGTGCCAGCAGCGTAGGGGGGAGCAATCAGCCCCAGCATTTT.

This rearrangement joins TRBV5-1 to TRBJ2-7; TRBD1 might be the D (5 bases). The CDR3 consists of 17 residues. The germline V and J ends were trimmed by 0 bases and 0 bases, with 16 bases remaining between them. The germline V gene has CDR1 SGHRS and CDR2 YFSETQ. The CDR3 loop is CASSLDGQGWTSYEQYF. CDR3 DNA sequence: TGCGCCAGCAGCTTGGACGGGCAGGGATGGACCTCCTACGAGCAGTACTTC.